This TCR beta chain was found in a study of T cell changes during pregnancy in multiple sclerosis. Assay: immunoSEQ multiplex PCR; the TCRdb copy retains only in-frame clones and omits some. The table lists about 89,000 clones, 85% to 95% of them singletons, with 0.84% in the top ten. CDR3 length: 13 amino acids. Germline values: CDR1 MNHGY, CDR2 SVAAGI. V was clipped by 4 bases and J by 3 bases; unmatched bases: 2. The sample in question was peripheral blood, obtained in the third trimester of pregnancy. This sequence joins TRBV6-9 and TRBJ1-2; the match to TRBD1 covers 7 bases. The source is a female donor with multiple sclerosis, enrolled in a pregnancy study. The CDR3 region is CASSSDRHYGYTF. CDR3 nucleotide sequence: TGTGCCAGCAGTTCGGACAGGCACTATGGCTACACCTTC.